This T cell receptor (beta chain) was obtained from a study of T cell responses to AZD1222 COVID-19 vaccine. The CDR3 sequence is 14 residues long. Germline assignment: CDR1 SGHRS and CDR2 YFSETQ. Trimming cost V 4 bases and J 2 bases, with 12 bases left between them. TCRdb's table, derived via immunoSEQ multiplex PCR, lists solely in-frame clones and lacks some. The sample lists roughly 260,000 clones, approximately 93% occurring once. This specimen consisted of peripheral blood, obtained on day 0 of AZD1222 vaccination. The sequence was obtained from an adult in good health. The chain uses TRBV5-1 and TRBJ1-1; D ambiguous. The CDR3 loop reads CASSQTHTNTEAFF. The CDR3 DNA reads as TGCGCCAGCAGCCAGACCCACACAAACACTGAAGCTTTCTTT.